Given below is one T cell receptor beta chain in context. Its antigen is unidentified. This sample stems from a study of identical twins. Findings of the study overall: Zero-insertion analyses might be partly confounded by invariant T cells like MAIT and iNKT. Cross-sectional statistics, not tracking of the same donors, supported the conclusions.

Template switching, a step in the protocol, added a universal primer site, and cDNA carried unique molecular identifiers. TCRdb re-called the 5' RACE reads with MiXCR, one entry per CDR3 protein. In the table there are about 520,000 distinct CDR3 sequences, around 20% of which are singletons. The CDR3 is made up of 12 amino acids. Germline CDR1 and CDR2: MNHEY and SVGAGI. The ends were cut back, 4 bases at V and 8 bases at J, with 10 bases in the middle. Separately, the same data were catalogued under a study of T cells expressing NK-cell markers.

The sequence derives from a woman aged 18-29 years in good health. This sequence joins TRBV6-5 and TRBJ2-3; D is undetermined. Sample: CD4+ T cells sorted from blood. The CDR3 nucleotides are TGTGCCAGCAGTTTTACTTTGGGTACGCAGTATTTT. Translation: CASSFTLGTQYF.